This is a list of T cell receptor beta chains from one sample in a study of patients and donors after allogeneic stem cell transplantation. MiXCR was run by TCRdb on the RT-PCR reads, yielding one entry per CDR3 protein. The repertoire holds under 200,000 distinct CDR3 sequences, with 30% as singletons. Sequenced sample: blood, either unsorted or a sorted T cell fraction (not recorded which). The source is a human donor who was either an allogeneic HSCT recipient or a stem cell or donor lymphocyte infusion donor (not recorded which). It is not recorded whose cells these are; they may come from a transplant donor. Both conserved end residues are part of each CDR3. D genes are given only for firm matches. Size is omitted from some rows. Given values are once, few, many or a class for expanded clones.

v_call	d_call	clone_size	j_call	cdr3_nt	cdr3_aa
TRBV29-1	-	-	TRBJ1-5	TGCAGCGTGCGAGGTTCCCAGAATCAGCCCCAGCATTTT	CSVRGSQNQPQHF
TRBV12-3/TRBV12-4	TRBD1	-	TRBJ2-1	TGTGCCAGCAGCTCCTTAGAGGGACAGTACAATGAGCAGTTCTTC	CASSSLEGQYNEQFF
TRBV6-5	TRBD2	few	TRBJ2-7	TGTGCCAGCCGACCCCTACTAGCGTTGCCGACTCTCTACGAGCAGTACTTC	CASRPLLALPTLYEQYF
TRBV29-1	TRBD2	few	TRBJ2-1	TGCAGCGTTGCGGGAGGTAATGAGCAGTTCTTC	CSVAGGNEQFF
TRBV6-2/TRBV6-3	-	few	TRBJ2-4	TGTGCCAGCAGTCCAGCCTGGAACATTCAGTACTTC	CASSPAWNIQYF
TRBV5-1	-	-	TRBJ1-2	TGCGCCAGCAGCTTGGCAGGGACGGATGGCTACACCTTC	CASSLAGTDGYTF
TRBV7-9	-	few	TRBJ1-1	TGTGCCAGCAGCTTAAGGTATCGGTGGTCAGGGGAAGCTTTCTTT	CASSLRYRWSGEAFF
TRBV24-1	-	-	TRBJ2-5	TGTGCCACCAGTGATTTAGGACAAAACCAAGAGACCCAGTACTTC	CATSDLGQNQETQYF
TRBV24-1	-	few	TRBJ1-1	TGTGCCACCGACCATCCCTCAGAAGATGTGAACACTGAAGCTTTCTTT	CATDHPSEDVNTEAFF
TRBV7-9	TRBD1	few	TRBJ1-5	TGTGCCAGCAGCCCTCAGGGGGCTAGCCAGCCCCAGCATTTT	CASSPQGASQPQHF
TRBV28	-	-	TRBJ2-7	TGTGCCAGCAGTGTAGGGGACATATTACGAGAGCAGTACTTC	CASSVGDILREQYF
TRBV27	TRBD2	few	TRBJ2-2	TGTGCCAGTCAGACTAGCGGAGTCACCGGGGAGCTGTTTTTT	CASQTSGVTGELFF
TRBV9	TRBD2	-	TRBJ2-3	TGTGCCAGCAGCGTCGTGACTAGCGGGGTGCCAGATACGCAGTATTTT	CASSVVTSGVPDTQYF
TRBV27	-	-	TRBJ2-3	TGTGCCAGCAGTTTACTCGCACCGGGGGTGAGCACAGATACGCAGTATTTT	CASSLLAPGVSTDTQYF
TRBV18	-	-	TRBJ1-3	TGTGCCAGCTCACCACCGGCCAGAGCCTCTGGAAACACCATATATTTT	CASSPPARASGNTIYF
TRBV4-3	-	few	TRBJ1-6	TGCGCCAGCAGCCAAGACAGTAATTCACCCCTCCACTTT	CASSQDSNSPLHF
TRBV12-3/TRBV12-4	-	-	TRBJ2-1	TGTGCCAGCAGGGACCCTACCTACAATGAGCAGTTCTTC	CASRDPTYNEQFF
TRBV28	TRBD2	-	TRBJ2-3	TGTGCCAGCAGCTCTAGCGGGGGCACAGATACGCAGTATTTT	CASSSSGGTDTQYF
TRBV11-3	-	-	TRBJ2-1	TGTGCCAGCAGCCGACCTCTAGGGGACAATGAGCAGTTCTTC	CASSRPLGDNEQFF
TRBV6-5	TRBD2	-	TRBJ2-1	TGTGCCACTCTGACTAGCGGGCCACCTTACAATGAGCAGTTCTTC	CATLTSGPPYNEQFF
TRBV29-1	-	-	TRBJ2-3	TGCAGCGTTTCCCGCACAGATACGCAGTATTTT	CSVSRTDTQYF
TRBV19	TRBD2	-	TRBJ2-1	TGTGCCAGTAACCAACTAGCGGGAGGGTACAATGAGCAGTTCTTC	CASNQLAGGYNEQFF
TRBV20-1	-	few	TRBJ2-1	TGCAGTGCTATCGGGACCGCCAACAATGAGCAGTTCTTC	CSAIGTANNEQFF
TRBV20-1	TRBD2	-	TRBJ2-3	TGCAGTGCTAGCCCGACTAGCGGGGGCACAGATACGCAGTATTTT	CSASPTSGGTDTQYF
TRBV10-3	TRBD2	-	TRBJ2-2	TGTGCCATCAGTGAGCCCGGACTAGCGGCTTCGGGGACCGGGGAGCTGTTTTTT	CAISEPGLAASGTGELFF
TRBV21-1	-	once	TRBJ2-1	TGTGCCAGCAGCAAAGAGGCTGACGGAGGGGCGGATTACAATGAGCAGTTCTTC	CASSKEADGGADYNEQFF
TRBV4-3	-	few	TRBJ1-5	TGCGCCAGCAGCCCCGACGGATATCAGCCCCAGCATTTT	CASSPDGYQPQHF
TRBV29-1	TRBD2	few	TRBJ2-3	TGCAGCGTTGAAAAACTAGCGGGAGGAACAGATACGCAGTATTTT	CSVEKLAGGTDTQYF
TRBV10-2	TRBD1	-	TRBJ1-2	TGCGCCAGCAGGTCTACTACAGGGGATTGGGGCTATGGCTACACCTTC	CASRSTTGDWGYGYTF
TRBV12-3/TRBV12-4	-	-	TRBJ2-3	TGTGCCAGCAGATATAGCGGTGCGCAGTATTTT	CASRYSGAQYF
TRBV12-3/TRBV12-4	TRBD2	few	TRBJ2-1	TGTGCCAGCAGTTCTAGACTAGCGGGAGTTGTAGGGAATGAGCAGTTCTTC	CASSSRLAGVVGNEQFF
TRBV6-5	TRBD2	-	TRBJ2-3	TGTGCCAGCAGTTACCGCGGGAGGACAGATACGCAGTATTTT	CASSYRGRTDTQYF
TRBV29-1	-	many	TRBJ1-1	TGCAGCGTTGGAAGGCCTCTAAACACTGAAGCTTTCTTT	CSVGRPLNTEAFF
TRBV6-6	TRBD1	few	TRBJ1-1	TGTGCCAGCAGTTACTCCCGGGACAGGGCCCCATTCTTT	CASSYSRDRAPFF
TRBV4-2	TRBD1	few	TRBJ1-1	TGTGCCAGCAGCCAAGATGGGCCTGGACAGGGCACTGAAGCTTTCTTT	CASSQDGPGQGTEAFF
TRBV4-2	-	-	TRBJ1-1	TGTGCCAGCAGCCAAGATCGGCACGGGGCCACTGAAGCTTTCTTT	CASSQDRHGATEAFF
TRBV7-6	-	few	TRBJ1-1	TGTGCCAGCAGCTCCCAGGGTGTGGAAACTGAAGCTTTCTTT	CASSSQGVETEAFF
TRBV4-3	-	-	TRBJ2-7	TGCGCCAGCAGCCAAGCGGAGGGTAGCTCCTACGAGCAGTACTTC	CASSQAEGSSYEQYF
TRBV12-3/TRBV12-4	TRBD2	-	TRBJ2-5	TGTGCCAGCGGACTTACGCATAGCGGGAGGGAAGAGACCCAGTACTTC	CASGLTHSGREETQYF
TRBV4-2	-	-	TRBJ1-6	TGTGCCAGCAGCTCCTGGTCTAATTCACCCCTCCACTTT	CASSSWSNSPLHF
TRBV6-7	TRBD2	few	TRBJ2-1	TGTGCCAGCAGTTCGATCCGGGAAGCGGGAGGCTACTACAATGAGCAGTTCTTC	CASSSIREAGGYYNEQFF
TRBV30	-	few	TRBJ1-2	TGTGCCTGGAGTGTGGGAATGAGTGGCTACACCTTC	CAWSVGMSGYTF
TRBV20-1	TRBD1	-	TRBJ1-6	TGCAGTGCTTGGGGGGACAGGAGGATTCTATCACCCCTCCACTTT	CSAWGDRRILSPLHF
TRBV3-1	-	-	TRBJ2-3	TGTGCCAGCAGCCAACAGGGGACAGATACGCAGTATTTT	CASSQQGTDTQYF
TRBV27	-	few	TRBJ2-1	TGTGCCAGCAGTTTATCCTGGGGAAACTACTACAATGAGCAGTTCTTC	CASSLSWGNYYNEQFF
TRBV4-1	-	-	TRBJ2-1	TGCGCCAGCAGCCAAGATGGAAGCCGATACAATGAGCAGTTCTTC	CASSQDGSRYNEQFF
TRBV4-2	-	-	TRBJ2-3	TGTGCCAGCAGCTATCCCGGGACCGCTGCACAAGATACGCAGTATTTT	CASSYPGTAAQDTQYF
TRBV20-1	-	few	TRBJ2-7	TGCAGTGCCTGGGGTAGGGGCTACGAGCAGTACTTC	CSAWGRGYEQYF
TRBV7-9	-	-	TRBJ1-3	TGTGCCAGCAGCTTACAGTTGGCATCTGGAAACACCATATATTTT	CASSLQLASGNTIYF
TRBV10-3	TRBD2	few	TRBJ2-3	TGTGCCATCAGTGAGCCCGGGACTATTCTTACAGATACGCAGTATTTT	CAISEPGTILTDTQYF
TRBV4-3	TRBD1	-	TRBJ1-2	TGCGCCAGCAGCCAGGTCCATCCGGGACAGGGCCTATACTATGGCTACACCTTC	CASSQVHPGQGLYYGYTF
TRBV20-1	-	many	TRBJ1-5	TGCAGTGCTAGACGGACCAATCAGCCCCAGCATTTT	CSARRTNQPQHF
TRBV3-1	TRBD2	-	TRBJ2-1	TGTGCCAGCAGTCGCCGCCTAGCGGGAGGAGATGAGCAGTTCTTC	CASSRRLAGGDEQFF
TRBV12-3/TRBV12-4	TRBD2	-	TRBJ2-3	TGTGCCAGCAGGGCCGGGACTAGCGGGAGTTCGAGCACAGATACGCAGTATTTT	CASRAGTSGSSSTDTQYF
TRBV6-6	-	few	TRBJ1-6	TGTGCCAGCAGTTATAGAGATAATTCACCCCTCCACTTT	CASSYRDNSPLHF